This is a list of T cell receptor beta chains from one sample in a study of cytotoxic CD8 clonotypes in ibrutinib-treated CLL. TCRdb's copy holds only in-frame clones and misses some; the assay was immunoSEQ multiplex PCR. The sample has approximately 330,000 clones; about 77% are singletons. Sequencing used PBMCs, obtained before ibrutinib treatment. These receptors all come from a human donor with chronic lymphocytic leukemia. The CDR3 runs from the conserved cysteine through the conserved F or W. Fields, in order: V gene, J gene, D gene, clone size, CDR3 DNA, CDR3 protein. The D gene is left open where the match is weak. Clone sizes are given selectively: once, few, many, or a class where the clone is expanded.

TRBV6-5	TRBJ2-7	TRBD2	few	TGTGCCAGCAGTCCCCCGGGACTAGCGATTGAGCAGTACTTC	CASSPPGLAIEQYF
TRBV7-6	TRBJ2-5	TRBD1	-	TGTGCCAGCAGCTCCACCTACAGGGGCGAGACCCAGTACTTC	CASSSTYRGETQYF
TRBV6-5	TRBJ2-2	-	-	TGTGCCAGCAGTTACCTCCCCGGGGAGCTGTTTTTT	CASSYLPGELFF
TRBV29-1	TRBJ2-3	-	-	TGCAGCGTTTTCCAACTCCCTTCGCAGTATTTT	CSVFQLPSQYF
TRBV5-1	TRBJ2-5	TRBD2	-	TGCGCCAGCAGCACGGAGGGACTAGGTGGCGAGACCCAGTACTTC	CASSTEGLGGETQYF
TRBV7-9	TRBJ2-7	-	-	TGTGCCAGCAGTACCCAAGACCTCTCCTACGAGCAGTACTTC	CASSTQDLSYEQYF
TRBV27	TRBJ1-1	TRBD1	-	TGTGCCAGCAGACCTAGGACAGGAGTGAACACTGAAGCTTTCTTT	CASRPRTGVNTEAFF
TRBV27	TRBJ2-7	TRBD1	-	TGTGCCAGCAGTATCACAGGGGGGTTCGCCTACGAGCAGTACTTC	CASSITGGFAYEQYF
TRBV19	TRBJ1-2	TRBD1	once	TGTGCCAGTAGTACGGGACAGGGTTTGGGGGAATATGGCTACACCTTC	CASSTGQGLGEYGYTF
TRBV13	TRBJ2-5	TRBD2	-	TGTGCCAGCAGCCGAGGAGAGCGGGGGTACCAAGAGACCCAGTACTTC	CASSRGERGYQETQYF